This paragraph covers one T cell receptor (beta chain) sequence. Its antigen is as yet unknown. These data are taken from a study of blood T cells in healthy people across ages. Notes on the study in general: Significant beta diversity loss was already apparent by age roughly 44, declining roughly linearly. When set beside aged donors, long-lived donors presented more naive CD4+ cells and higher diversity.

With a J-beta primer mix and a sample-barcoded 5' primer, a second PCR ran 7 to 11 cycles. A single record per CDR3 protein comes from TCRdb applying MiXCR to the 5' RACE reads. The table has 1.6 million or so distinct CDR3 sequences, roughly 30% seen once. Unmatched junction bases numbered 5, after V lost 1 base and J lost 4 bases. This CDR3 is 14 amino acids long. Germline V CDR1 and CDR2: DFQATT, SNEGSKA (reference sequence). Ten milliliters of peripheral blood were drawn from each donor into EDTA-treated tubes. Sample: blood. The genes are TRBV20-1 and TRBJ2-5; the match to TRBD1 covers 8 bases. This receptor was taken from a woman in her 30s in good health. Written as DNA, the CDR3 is TGCAGTGCTAGAGCCAGGGGGCTGGGAGAGACCCAGTACTTC. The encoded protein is CSARARGLGETQYF.